This T cell receptor (beta chain) appears in the sequencing data of a study of blood T cell repertoires in COVID-19. The CDR3 spans 15 residues. With 2 bases removed from V and 6 bases from J, the gap between germline ends came to 14 bases. Germline V gives CDR1 LNHDA, CDR2 SQIVND (reference sequence). Clones were sequenced by immunoSEQ multiplex PCR, and TCRdb holds only the in-frame ones, with some missing. The sample consists of under 300,000 clones, over 75% of them appearing once. Material for sequencing was PBMCs or T cells enriched from blood (not recorded which). The TCR comes from a woman under 30 who had recovered from COVID-19. V is TRBV19 and J is TRBJ2-1; perhaps TRBD1 as D (5 bases). The CDR3 DNA reads TGTGCCAGTAGTATACAGGGTAGTCGGGTCAATGAGCAGTTCTTC. Its translation: CASSIQGSRVNEQFF.